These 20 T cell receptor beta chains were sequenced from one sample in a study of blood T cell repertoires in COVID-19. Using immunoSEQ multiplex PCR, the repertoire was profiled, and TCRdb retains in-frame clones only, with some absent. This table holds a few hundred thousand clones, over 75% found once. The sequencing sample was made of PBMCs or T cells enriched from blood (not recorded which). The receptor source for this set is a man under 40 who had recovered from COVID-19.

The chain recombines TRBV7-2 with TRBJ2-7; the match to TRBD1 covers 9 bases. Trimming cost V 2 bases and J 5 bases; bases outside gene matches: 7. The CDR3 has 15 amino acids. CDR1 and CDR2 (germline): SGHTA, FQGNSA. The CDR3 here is CASSLLTGGIDEQYF. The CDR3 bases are TGTGCCAGCAGCTTATTGACAGGGGGAATCGACGAGCAGTACTTC. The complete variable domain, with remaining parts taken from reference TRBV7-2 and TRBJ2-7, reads GAGVSQSPSNKVTEKGKDVELRCDPISGHTALYWYRQSLGQGLEFLIYFQGNSAPDKSGLPSDRFSAERTGGSVSTLTIQRTQQEDSAVYLCASSLLTGGIDEQYFGPGTRLTVT.

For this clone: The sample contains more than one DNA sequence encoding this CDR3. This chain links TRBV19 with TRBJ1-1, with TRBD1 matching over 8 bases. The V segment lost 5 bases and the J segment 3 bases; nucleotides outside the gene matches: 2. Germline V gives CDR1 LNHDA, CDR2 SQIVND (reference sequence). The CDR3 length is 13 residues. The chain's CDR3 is CASSPDRDTEAFF. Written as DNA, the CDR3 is TGTGCCAGTAGTCCGGACAGGGACACTGAAGCTTTCTTT.

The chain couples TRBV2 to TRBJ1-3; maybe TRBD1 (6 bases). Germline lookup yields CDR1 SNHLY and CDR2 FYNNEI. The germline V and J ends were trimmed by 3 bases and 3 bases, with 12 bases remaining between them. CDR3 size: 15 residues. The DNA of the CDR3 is TGTGCCAGCAGTGACGGGGGGGCAGGTGGAAACACCATATATTTT. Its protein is CASSDGGAGGNTIYF.

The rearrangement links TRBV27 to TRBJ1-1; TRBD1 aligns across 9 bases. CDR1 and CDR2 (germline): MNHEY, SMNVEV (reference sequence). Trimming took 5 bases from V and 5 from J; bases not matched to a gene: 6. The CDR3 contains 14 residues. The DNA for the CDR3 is TGTGCCAGCAGTACGACAGGGGGGCGTACTGAAGCTTTCTTT. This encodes CASSTTGGRTEAFF.

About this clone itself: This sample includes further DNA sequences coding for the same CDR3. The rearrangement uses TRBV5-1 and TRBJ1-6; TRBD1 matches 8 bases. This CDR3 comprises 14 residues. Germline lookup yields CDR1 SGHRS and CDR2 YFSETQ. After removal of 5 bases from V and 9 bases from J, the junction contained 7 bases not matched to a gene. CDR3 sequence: CASSSGTGGSPLHF. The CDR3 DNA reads TGCGCCAGCAGTTCCGGGACAGGAGGTTCACCCCTCCACTTT.

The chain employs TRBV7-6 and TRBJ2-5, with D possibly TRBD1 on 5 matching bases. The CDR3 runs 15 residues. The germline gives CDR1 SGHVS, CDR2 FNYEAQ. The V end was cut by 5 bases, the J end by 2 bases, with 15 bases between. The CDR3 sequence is CASSPTRASQETQYF. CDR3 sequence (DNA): TGTGCCAGCAGCCCAACCAGGGCATCTCAAGAGACCCAGTACTTC.

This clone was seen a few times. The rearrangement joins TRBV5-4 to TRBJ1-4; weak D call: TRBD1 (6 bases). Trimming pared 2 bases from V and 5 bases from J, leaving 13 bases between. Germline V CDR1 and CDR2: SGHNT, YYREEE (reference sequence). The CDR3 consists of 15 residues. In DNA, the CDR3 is TGTGCCAGCAGCTTCTCGACAGGAATAAATGAAAAACTGTTTTTT. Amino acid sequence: CASSFSTGINEKLFF.

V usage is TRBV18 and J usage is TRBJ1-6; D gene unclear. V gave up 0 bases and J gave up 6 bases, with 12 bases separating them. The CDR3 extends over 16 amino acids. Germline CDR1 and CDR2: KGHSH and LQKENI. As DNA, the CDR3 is TGTGCCAGCTCACCACCCAGCCCGGGAAGTAATTCACCCCTCCACTTT. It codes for CASSPPSPGSNSPLHF.

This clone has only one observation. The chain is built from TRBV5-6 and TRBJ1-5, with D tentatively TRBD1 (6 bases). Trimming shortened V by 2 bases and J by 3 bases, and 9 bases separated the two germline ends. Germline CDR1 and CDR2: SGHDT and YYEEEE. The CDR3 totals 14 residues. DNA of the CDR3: TGTGCCAGCAGCTTCGGACAGTCCAATCAGCCCCAGCATTTT. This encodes CASSFGQSNQPQHF.

The CDR3 sequence: CASSRGPGNQPQHF. CDR3 DNA: TGTGCCAGTAGTAGGGGGCCGGGCAATCAGCCCCAGCATTTT. The V gene is TRBV19, the J gene TRBJ1-5; D is possibly TRBD1 (6 bases). The V gene's germline CDR1 is LNHDA and CDR2 SQIVND (reference sequence). CDR3 size: 14 residues. Trimming took 4 bases from V and 2 from J, leaving 9 bases between them.

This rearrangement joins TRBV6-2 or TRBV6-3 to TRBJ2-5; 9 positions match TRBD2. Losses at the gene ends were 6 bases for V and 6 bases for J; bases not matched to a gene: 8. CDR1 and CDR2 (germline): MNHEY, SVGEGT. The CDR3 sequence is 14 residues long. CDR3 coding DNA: TGTGCCAGCAGCCGGGGACTAGCCTCCAAGACCCAGTACTTC. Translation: CASSRGLASKTQYF.

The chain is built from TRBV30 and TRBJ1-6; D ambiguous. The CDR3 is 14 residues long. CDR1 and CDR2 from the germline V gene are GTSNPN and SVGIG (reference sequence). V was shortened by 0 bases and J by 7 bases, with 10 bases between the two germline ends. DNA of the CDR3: TGTGCCTGGAGTGTACCCGGGGTAAATTCACCCCTCCACTTT. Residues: CAWSVPGVNSPLHF.

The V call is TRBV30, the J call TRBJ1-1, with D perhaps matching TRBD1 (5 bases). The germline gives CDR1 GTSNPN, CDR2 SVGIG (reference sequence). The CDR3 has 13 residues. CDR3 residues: CARGRVGNTEAFF. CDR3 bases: TGTGCTAGGGGTAGGGTAGGGAACACTGAAGCTTTCTTT.

CDR3 in DNA: TGTGCTAGTGGTCTCCGTCCCGGGACAGCCCTAGCCACTGAAGCTTTCTTT. Translating gives CASGLRPGTALATEAFF. J is TRBJ1-1 and V is TRBV12-5; 7 bases map to TRBD1. In germline, CDR1 is LGHNT, CDR2 FRNRAP. The CDR3 loop spans 17 amino acids. Unmatched junction bases numbered 16, after V lost 5 bases and J lost 4 bases. The full variable domain, with the rest looked up from reference TRBV12-5 and TRBJ1-1, is DARVTQTPRHKVTEMGQEVTMRCQPILGHNTVFWYRQTMMQGLELLAYFRNRAPLDDSGMPKDRFSAEMPDATLATLKIQPSEPRDSAVYFCASGLRPGTALATEAFFGQGTRLTVV.

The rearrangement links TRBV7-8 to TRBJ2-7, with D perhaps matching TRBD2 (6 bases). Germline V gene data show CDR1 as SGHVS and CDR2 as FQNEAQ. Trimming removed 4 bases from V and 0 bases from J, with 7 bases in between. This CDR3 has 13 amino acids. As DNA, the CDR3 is TGTGCCAGCAGCTCGGGACTCTCCTACGAGCAGTACTTC. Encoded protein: CASSSGLSYEQYF.

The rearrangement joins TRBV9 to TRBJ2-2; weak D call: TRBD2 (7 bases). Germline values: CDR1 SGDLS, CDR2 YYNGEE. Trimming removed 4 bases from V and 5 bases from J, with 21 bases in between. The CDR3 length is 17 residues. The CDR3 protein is CASSPLSGGRDTGELFF. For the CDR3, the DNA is TGTGCCAGCAGCCCCCTTTCCGGGGGGCGGGATACCGGGGAGCTGTTTTTT.

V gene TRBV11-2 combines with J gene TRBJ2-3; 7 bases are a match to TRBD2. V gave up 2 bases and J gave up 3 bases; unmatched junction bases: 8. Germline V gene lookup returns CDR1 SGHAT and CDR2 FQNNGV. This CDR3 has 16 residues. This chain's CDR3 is CASSLSLTGGTDTQYF. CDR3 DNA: TGTGCCAGCAGCTTAAGTTTAACGGGGGGAACAGATACGCAGTATTTT.

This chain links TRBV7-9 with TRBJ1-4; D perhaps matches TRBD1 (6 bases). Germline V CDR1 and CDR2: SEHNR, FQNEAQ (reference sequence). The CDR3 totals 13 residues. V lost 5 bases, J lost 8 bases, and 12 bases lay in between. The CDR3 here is CASSIYGQEKLFF. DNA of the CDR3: TGTGCCAGCAGCATCTACGGACAGGAAAAACTGTTTTTT.

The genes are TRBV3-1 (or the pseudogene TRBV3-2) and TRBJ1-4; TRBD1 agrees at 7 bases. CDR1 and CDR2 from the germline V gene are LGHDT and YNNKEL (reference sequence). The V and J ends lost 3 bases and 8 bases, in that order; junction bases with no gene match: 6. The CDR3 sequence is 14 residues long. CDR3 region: CASSHQGDREKLFF. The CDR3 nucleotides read TGTGCCAGCAGCCACCAGGGGGATAGAGAAAAACTGTTTTTT.

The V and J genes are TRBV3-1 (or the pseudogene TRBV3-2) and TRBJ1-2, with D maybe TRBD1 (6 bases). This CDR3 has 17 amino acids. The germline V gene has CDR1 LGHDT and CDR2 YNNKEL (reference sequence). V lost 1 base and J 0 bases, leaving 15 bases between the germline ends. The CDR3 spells CASSQALGGPANYGYTF. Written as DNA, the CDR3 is TGTGCCAGCAGCCAAGCCCTCGGGGGGCCAGCTAACTATGGCTACACCTTC.